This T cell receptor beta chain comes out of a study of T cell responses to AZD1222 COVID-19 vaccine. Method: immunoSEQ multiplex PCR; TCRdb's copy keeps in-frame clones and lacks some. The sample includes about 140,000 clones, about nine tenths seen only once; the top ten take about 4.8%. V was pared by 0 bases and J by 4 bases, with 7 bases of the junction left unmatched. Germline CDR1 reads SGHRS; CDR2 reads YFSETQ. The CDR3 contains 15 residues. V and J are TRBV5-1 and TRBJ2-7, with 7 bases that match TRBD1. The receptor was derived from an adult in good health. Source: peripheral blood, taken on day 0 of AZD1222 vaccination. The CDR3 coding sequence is TGCGCCAGCAGCTTGGGACAGGGATTTTTATACGAGCAGTACTTC. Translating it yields CASSLGQGFLYEQYF.